The 8 T cell receptor beta chains presented below share a single source sample, sequenced in a study of cytomegalovirus exposure and HLA in healthy donors. The study ran its PCR with 60 Vbeta and 13 Jbeta primers. The method was immunoSEQ multiplex PCR; TCRdb's version includes in-frame clones alone and lacks a portion of them. The sample records over 120,000 clones, 78% being singletons. Specimen: PBMCs. The receptor set was obtained from a female donor in good health and CMV-seronegative.

CDR3 nucleotides: TGTGCCAGCAGTCCAGAATCCCGCTATGGCTACACCTTC. This translates into CASSPESRYGYTF. This chain joins TRBV2 and TRBJ1-2; D is unclear. Trimming removed 5 bases from V and 4 bases from J, with 11 bases in between. The CDR3 length is 13 residues. Germline V gene sequence: CDR1 SNHLY, CDR2 FYNNEI.

The rearrangement links TRBV28 to TRBJ2-3; D is ambiguous. Germline V lookup: CDR1 MDHEN, CDR2 SYDVKM. The CDR3 is 12 amino acids. V shed 9 bases and J shed 4 bases, with 11 bases lying between them. The CDR3 nucleotides are TGTGCCAGGAGAAATTTGGCAGATACGCAGTATTTT. This encodes CARRNLADTQYF.

The chain is built from TRBV5-1 and TRBJ2-5, with 10 positions matching TRBD1. The J call may be wrong; the DNA end is better matched by TRBJ2-7. The CDR3 runs 15 residues. Germline V CDR1 and CDR2: SGHRS, YFSETQ. Here the CDR3 reads CASSSGQGVSYEQYF. The DNA of the CDR3 is TGCGCCAGCAGCTCCGGACAGGGGGTCTCCTACGAGCAGTACTTC.

J is TRBJ1-2 and V is TRBV28; TRBD1 agrees at 9 bases. CDR1 is MDHEN and CDR2 is SYDVKM in the germline V gene. The V segment lost 3 bases and the J segment 1 base; nucleotides outside the gene matches: 3. CDR3 size: 15 residues. CDR3 sequence reads: CASSFRDRDNYGYTF. CDR3 DNA: TGTGCCAGCAGTTTTAGGGACAGGGATAACTATGGCTACACCTTC.

The CDR3 DNA sequence: TGTGCCTGGACCATCCCCAGGGACGGGGAGCTGTTTTTT. It specifies CAWTIPRDGELFF. The chain has TRBV30 and TRBJ2-2; the D gene is possibly TRBD1 (5 bases). Germline V gives CDR1 GTSNPN, CDR2 SVGIG (reference sequence). Trimming left V 4 bases short and J 7 bases short, with 13 bases between. This CDR3 region has 13 residues.

This clone was recorded a few times. The genes are TRBV6-5 and TRBJ1-4, with 8 positions matching TRBD1. The CDR3 extends over 15 amino acids. J lost 8 bases, V lost 5 bases, and 10 bases had no gene match. Germline V gene data show CDR1 as MNHEY and CDR2 as SVGAGI. CDR3 amino acids: CASSTDRARGEKLFF. In nucleotides, the CDR3 is TGTGCCAGCAGTACGGACAGGGCCCGAGGGGAAAAACTGTTTTTT.

V is TRBV28 and J is TRBJ1-5; TRBD1 agrees at 8 bases. This CDR3 is built from 15 residues. The V gene end was trimmed by 2 bases and the J gene end by 7 bases; junction bases not matched to a gene: 7. Germline lookup yields CDR1 MDHEN and CDR2 SYDVKM. CDR3 protein: CASSLESRGPQPQHF. The CDR3 nucleotides are TGTGCCAGCAGTTTAGAGTCCAGGGGGCCGCAGCCCCAGCATTTT.

CDR3 region: CASSLKVASGGAKLFQETQYF. The CDR3 DNA reads TGCGCCAGCAGCTTGAAAGTGGCTAGCGGGGGGGCGAAGCTCTTCCAAGAGACCCAGTACTTC. The V call is TRBV5-1, the J call TRBJ2-5; 12 positions match TRBD2. V dropped 1 base and J dropped 1; count of bases not matched to a gene: 17. The CDR3 runs 21 residues. Germline V gene sequence: CDR1 SGHRS, CDR2 YFSETQ.